This T cell receptor (beta chain) originates from a study of blood T cells in healthy people across ages. This clonotype was detected only a few times. Its cognate antigen is unknown. V gave up 3 bases and J gave up 4 bases, with 13 bases separating them. The CDR3 consists of 16 residues. Germline V CDR1 and CDR2: LGHDT, YNNKEL (reference sequence). The study's findings and limits: It was the long-lived donors that had more naive CD4+ cells and higher diversity than aged donors.

The authors drew approximately 10 milliliters of peripheral blood from each donor. The authors isolated at least 7 million PBMCs per sample. Sample-barcoded 5' priming and a J-beta primer mix drove a second PCR of roughly 7 to 11 cycles. A tag from a template-switch adaptor with 12 random nucleotides marked each cDNA molecule. TCRdb itself ran the 5' RACE reads through MiXCR, one entry per CDR3 protein. There are about 1.6 million distinct CDR3 sequences in the sample; roughly 30% occur only once, and approximately 11% lies in the top ten. V gene TRBV3-1 combines with J gene TRBJ1-6; maybe TRBD1 (6 bases). The sample taken for sequencing was blood. This sequence originates from a woman aged 25 to 39 in good health. CDR3 DNA: TGTGCCAGCAGCCAGGAGACAGGCCCGTATAATTCACCCCTCCACTTT. Translated: CASSQETGPYNSPLHF. The variable domain in full, with the rest retrieved from reference TRBV3-1 and TRBJ1-6, is DTAVSQTPKYLVTQMGNDKSIKCEQNLGHDTMYWYKQDSKKFLKIMFSYNNKELIINETVPNRFSPKSPDKAHLNLHINSLELGDSAVYFCASSQETGPYNSPLHFGNGTRLTVT.